This T cell receptor beta chain is from a study of blood T cell repertoires in COVID-19. Using immunoSEQ multiplex PCR, the repertoire was profiled, and TCRdb retains in-frame clones only, with some absent. The data show roughly 280,000 clones, about nine tenths seen once. During active infection, Seattle patients enrolled and were then monitored through disease. The ends lost 8 bases at V and 6 bases at J; junction bases unmatched: 10. This CDR3 contains 14 residues. Sequences were obtained from peripheral blood. The source is a woman aged 25 to 45 with COVID-19, enrolled during active disease. The chain links TRBV6-7 to TRBJ2-1, with 7 bases identical to TRBD2. TRBV6-7 is an ORF, with its function uncertain. The CDR3 here is CASPQGGPGNEQFF. Written as DNA, the CDR3 is TGTGCCAGCCCCCAGGGAGGGCCGGGCAATGAGCAGTTCTTC.